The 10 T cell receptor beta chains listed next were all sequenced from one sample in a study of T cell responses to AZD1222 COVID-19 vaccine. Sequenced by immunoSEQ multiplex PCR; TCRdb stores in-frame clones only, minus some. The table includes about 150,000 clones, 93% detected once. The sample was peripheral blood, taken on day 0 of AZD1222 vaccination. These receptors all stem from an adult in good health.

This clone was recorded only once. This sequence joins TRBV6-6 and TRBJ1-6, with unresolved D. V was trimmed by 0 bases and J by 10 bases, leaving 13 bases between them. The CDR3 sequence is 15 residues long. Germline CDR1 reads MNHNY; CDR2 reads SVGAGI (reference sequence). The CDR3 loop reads CASSYSRINPSPLHF. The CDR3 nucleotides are TGTGCCAGCAGTTACTCGAGAATAAACCCGTCACCCCTCCACTTT.

CDR3 in DNA: TGTGCCAGCAGTCGTAAGGGTAACACTGAAGCTTTCTTT. It is translated as CASSRKGNTEAFF. The rearrangement joins TRBV27 to TRBJ1-1; D call uncertain. V lost 5 bases to trimming and J lost 2 bases, with 9 bases between them. Germline V CDR1 and CDR2: MNHEY, SMNVEV (reference sequence). The CDR3 length is 13 residues.

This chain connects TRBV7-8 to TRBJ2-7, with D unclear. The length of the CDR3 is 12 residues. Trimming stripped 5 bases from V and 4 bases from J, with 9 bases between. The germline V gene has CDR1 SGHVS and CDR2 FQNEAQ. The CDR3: CASSPPAYEQYF. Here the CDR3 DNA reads TGTGCCAGCAGCCCCCCAGCATACGAGCAGTACTTC.

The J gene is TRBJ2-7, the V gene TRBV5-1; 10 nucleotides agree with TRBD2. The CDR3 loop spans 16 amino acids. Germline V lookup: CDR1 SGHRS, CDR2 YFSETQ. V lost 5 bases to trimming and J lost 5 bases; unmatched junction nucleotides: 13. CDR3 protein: CASSSLIAGGINEQYF. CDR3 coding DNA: TGCGCCAGCAGTTCGCTCATAGCGGGAGGAATCAACGAGCAGTACTTC.

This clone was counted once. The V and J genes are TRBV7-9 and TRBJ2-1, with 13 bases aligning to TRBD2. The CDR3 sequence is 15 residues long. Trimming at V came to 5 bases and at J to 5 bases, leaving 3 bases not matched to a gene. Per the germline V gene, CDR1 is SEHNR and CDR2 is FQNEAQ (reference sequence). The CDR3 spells CASSPGLAGDNEQFF. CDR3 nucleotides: TGTGCCAGCAGCCCCGGACTAGCGGGAGACAATGAGCAGTTCTTC.

Here the CDR3 reads CASSSTGGNYGYTF. The CDR3 DNA sequence: TGTGCCAGCAGCTCGACAGGGGGAAACTATGGCTACACCTTC. This rearrangement joins TRBV5-6 to TRBJ1-2, with 9 nucleotides matching TRBD1. Germline CDR1 SGHDT, CDR2 YYEEEE. The CDR3 length is 14 residues. With 3 bases clipped from V and 2 bases from J, the junction kept 2 bases outside the gene matches.

CDR3 in DNA: TGTGCCAGCCGGGTAGGGCGGGATAATTCACCCCTCCACTTT. Its translation: CASRVGRDNSPLHF. The chain has TRBV6-5 and TRBJ1-6, with D unclear. The CDR3 consists of 14 residues. Trimming took off 8 bases at V and 5 bases at J, with 13 bases between the two ends. CDR1 and CDR2 (germline): MNHEY, SVGAGI.

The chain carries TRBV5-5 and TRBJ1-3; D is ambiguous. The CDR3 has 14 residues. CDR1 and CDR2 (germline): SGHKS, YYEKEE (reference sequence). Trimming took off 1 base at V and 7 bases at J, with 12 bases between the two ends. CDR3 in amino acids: CASSLTGFGNTIYF. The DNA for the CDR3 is TGTGCCAGCAGCTTGACCGGGTTTGGGAACACCATATATTTT.

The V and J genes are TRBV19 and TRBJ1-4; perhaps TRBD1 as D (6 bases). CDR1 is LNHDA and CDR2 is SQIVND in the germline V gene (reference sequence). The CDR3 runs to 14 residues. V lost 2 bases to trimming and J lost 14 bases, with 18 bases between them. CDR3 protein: CASSIPGTSGTLFF. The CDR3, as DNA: TGTGCCAGTAGTATACCAGGGACATCAGGGACGCTGTTTTTT.

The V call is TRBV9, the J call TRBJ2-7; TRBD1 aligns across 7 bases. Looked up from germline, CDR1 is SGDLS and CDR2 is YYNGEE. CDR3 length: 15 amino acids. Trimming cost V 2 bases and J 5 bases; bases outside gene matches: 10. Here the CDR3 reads CASSVLMTGINEQYF. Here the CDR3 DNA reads TGTGCCAGCAGCGTCCTGATGACAGGGATCAACGAGCAGTACTTC.